One and the same sample provided the 12 T cell receptor beta chains below, sequenced in a study of cytomegalovirus exposure and HLA in healthy donors. The PCR was carried out with 60 Vbeta primers and 13 Jbeta primers. Profiled with immunoSEQ multiplex PCR; TCRdb holds only in-frame clones, not every one. This sample has 150,000 to 200,000 clones; about four fifths occur once, and the top ten carry less than 2.5%. What was sequenced was PBMCs. These receptors originate from a woman aged 45-65 years in good health and CMV-seronegative.

The chain recombines TRBV28 with TRBJ2-5; 9 bases align to TRBD1. The CDR3 consists of 16 residues. Losses at the gene ends were 5 bases for V and 4 bases for J; bases not matched to a gene: 11. The V gene's germline CDR1 is MDHEN and CDR2 SYDVKM. This CDR3 is CASSTPGTGFGETQYF. The DNA for the CDR3 is TGTGCCAGCAGTACCCCCGGGACAGGGTTTGGAGAGACCCAGTACTTC.

This clone was counted between two and nine times. This sequence joins TRBV7-2 and TRBJ1-6, with D uncertain. The CDR3 contains 14 residues. Between the trimmed V and J ends, which lost 4 bases and 5 bases, there was a span of 9 bases. From germline, CDR1 is SGHTA and CDR2 FQGNSA. The CDR3 nucleotides are TGTGCCAGCAGCTCGGGAAGTAATAATTCACCCCTCCACTTT. Translating it yields CASSSGSNNSPLHF. The full variable domain, with the rest looked up from reference TRBV7-2 and TRBJ1-6, is GAGVSQSPSNKVTEKGKDVELRCDPISGHTALYWYRQSLGQGLEFLIYFQGNSAPDKSGLPSDRFSAERTGGSVSTLTIQRTQQEDSAVYLCASSSGSNNSPLHFGNGTRLTVT.

V usage is TRBV7-8 and J usage is TRBJ2-5; D might be TRBD2 (6 bases). CDR3 length: 15 residues. Germline CDR1 reads SGHVS; CDR2 reads FQNEAQ. Trimming removed 0 bases from V and 2 bases from J, with 10 bases in between. This chain's CDR3 is CASSLALGGQETQYF. CDR3 sequence (DNA): TGTGCCAGCAGCTTAGCCCTCGGGGGTCAAGAGACCCAGTACTTC.

The CDR3: CASSLSARTEAFF. The CDR3 nucleotides read TGTGCCAGCAGTTTATCGGCCAGGACTGAAGCTTTCTTT. This chain joins TRBV27 and TRBJ1-1; D is uncertain. Trimming took off 0 bases at V and 5 bases at J, with 7 bases between the two ends. Germline values: CDR1 MNHEY, CDR2 SMNVEV (reference sequence). The CDR3 is made up of 13 amino acids.

This clone was counted only a few times. The V and J genes are TRBV6-5 and TRBJ2-7; D might be TRBD1 (6 bases). The CDR3 extends over 14 amino acids. V gave up 2 bases and J gave up 1 base, with 9 bases separating them. Looked up from germline, CDR1 is MNHEY and CDR2 is SVGAGI. The DNA for the CDR3 is TGTGCCAGCAGTTACGGGGACATTTCCTACGAGCAGTACTTC. Translated, it gives CASSYGDISYEQYF.

The V gene is TRBV7-2, the J gene TRBJ2-3, with D possibly TRBD2 on 6 matching bases. The ends were cut back, 5 bases at V and 2 bases at J, with 14 bases in the middle. The CDR3 is 15 residues long. Germline CDR1 and CDR2: SGHTA and FQGNSA. The CDR3 protein is CASSPGLPFTDTQYF. In DNA form, the CDR3 reads TGTGCCAGCAGCCCAGGACTACCCTTCACAGATACGCAGTATTTT.

For this clone: A junction boundary mismatches the germline segment, possibly from a read error. This chain joins TRBV19 and TRBJ1-1, with TRBD1 matching 7 bases. This CDR3 is built from 13 residues. In germline, CDR1 is LNHDA, CDR2 SQIVND (reference sequence). CDR3 in amino acids: CASSVDRDTEAFF. The CDR3 coding sequence is TGTGCCAGTAGTGTAGACAGGGACACTGAAGCTTTCTTT.

This clone was picked up one time. The J gene is TRBJ1-1, the V gene TRBV5-4; weak D call: TRBD1 (5 bases). Trimming removed 4 bases at V and 1 base at J, with 11 bases between. CDR3 size: 14 residues. Germline values: CDR1 SGHNT, CDR2 YYREEE (reference sequence). The CDR3 DNA reads as TGTGCCAGCAGCCCTAAGGGGCCGAACACTGAAGCTTTCTTT. It codes for CASSPKGPNTEAFF.

This chain uses TRBV6-4 with TRBJ2-1; 13 bases map to TRBD2. CDR1 is MRHNA, CDR2 SNTAGT, per germline. V lost 6 bases, J lost 6 bases, and 5 bases stayed unmatched. The CDR3 length is 15 residues. The CDR3 region has the DNA TGTGCCAGCAGCGGACTAGCGGGAGAACGCAATGAGCAGTTCTTC. Its protein product is CASSGLAGERNEQFF.

With respect to this clone: Additional DNA sequences in this sample encode the identical CDR3. In nucleotides, the CDR3 is TGCGCCAGCAGCCTGGGACAGCCTTACAATGAGCAGTTCTTC. Translated, it gives CASSLGQPYNEQFF. V is TRBV5-1 and J is TRBJ2-1; 7 bases align to TRBD1. The germline V gene encodes CDR1 SGHRS and CDR2 YFSETQ. The J segment lost 4 bases and the V segment lost 4 bases, leaving 5 bases of the junction unmatched. This CDR3 spans 14 amino acids. The variable domain in full, with the rest retrieved from reference TRBV5-1 and TRBJ2-1, is KAGVTQTPRYLIKTRGQQVTLSCSPISGHRSVSWYQQTPGQGLQFLFEYFSETQRNKGNFPGRFSGRQFSNSRSEMNVSTLELGDSALYLCASSLGQPYNEQFFGPGTRLTVL.

This chain joins TRBV30 and TRBJ2-7; D call uncertain. The CDR3 runs 13 residues. Germline loops: CDR1 GTSNPN, CDR2 SVGIG (reference sequence). V was clipped by 2 bases and J by 2 bases, with 10 bases between them. CDR3 amino acids: CAWSFSNTYEQYF. The CDR3 nucleotides read TGTGCCTGGAGTTTCTCCAACACCTACGAGCAGTACTTC.

The chain combines TRBV13 with TRBJ2-1, with 11 nucleotides matching TRBD2. Germline values: CDR1 PRHDT, CDR2 FYEKMQ (reference sequence). V lost 5 bases to trimming and J lost 14 bases; unmatched junction nucleotides: 8. The CDR3 covers 13 residues. CDR3 nucleotide sequence: TGTGCCAGCAGCACGGATAGCGGGGGGGGTGAGTTCTTC. Amino acids: CASSTDSGGGEFF.